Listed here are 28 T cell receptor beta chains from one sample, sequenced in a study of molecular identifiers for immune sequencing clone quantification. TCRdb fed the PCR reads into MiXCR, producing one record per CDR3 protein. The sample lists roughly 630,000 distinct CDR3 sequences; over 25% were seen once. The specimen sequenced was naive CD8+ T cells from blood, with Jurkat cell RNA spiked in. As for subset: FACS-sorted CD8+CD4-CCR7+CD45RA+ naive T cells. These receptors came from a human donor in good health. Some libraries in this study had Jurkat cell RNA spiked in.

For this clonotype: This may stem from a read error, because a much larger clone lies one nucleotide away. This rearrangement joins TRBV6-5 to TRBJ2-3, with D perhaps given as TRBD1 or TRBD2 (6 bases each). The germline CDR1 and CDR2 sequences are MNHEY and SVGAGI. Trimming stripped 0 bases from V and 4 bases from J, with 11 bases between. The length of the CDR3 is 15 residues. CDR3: CASSYSKGGSDTQYF. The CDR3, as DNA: TGTGCCAGCAGTTACTCGAAGGGGGGCTCAGATACGCAGTATTTT.

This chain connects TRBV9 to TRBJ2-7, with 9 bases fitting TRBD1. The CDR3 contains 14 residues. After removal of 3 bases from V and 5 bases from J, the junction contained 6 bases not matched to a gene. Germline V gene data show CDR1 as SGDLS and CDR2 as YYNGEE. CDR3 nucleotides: TGTGCCAGCAGCGCCGGGACAGGGATGCACGAGCAGTACTTC. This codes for CASSAGTGMHEQYF.

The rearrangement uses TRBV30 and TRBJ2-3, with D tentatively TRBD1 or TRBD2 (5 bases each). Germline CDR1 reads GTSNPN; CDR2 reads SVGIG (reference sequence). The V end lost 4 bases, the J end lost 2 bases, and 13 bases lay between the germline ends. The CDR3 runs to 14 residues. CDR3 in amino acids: CAWTVGTVTDTQYF. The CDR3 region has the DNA TGTGCCTGGACTGTAGGGACGGTCACAGATACGCAGTATTTT.

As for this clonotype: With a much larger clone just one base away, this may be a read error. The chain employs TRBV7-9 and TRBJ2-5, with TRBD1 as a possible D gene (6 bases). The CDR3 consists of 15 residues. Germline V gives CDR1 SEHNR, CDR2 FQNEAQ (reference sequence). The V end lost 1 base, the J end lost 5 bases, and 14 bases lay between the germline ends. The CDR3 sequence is CASSLGRAGEETQYF. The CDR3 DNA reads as TGTGCCAGCAGCTTAGGCCGGGCAGGGGAGGAGACCCAGTACTTC. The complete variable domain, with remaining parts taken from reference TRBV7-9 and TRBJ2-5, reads DTGVSQNPRHKITKRGQNVTFRCDPISEHNRLYWYRQTLGQGPEFLTYFQNEAQLEKSRLLSDRFSAERPKGSFSTLEIQRTEQGDSAMYLCASSLGRAGEETQYFGPGTRLLVL.

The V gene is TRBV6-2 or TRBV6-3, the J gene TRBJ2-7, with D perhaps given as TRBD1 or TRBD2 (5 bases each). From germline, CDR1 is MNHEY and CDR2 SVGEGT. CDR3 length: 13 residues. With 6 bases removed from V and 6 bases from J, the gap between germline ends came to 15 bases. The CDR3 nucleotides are TGTGCCAGCAGCCTTACCCGGGGCATCGAGCAGTACTTC. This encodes CASSLTRGIEQYF.

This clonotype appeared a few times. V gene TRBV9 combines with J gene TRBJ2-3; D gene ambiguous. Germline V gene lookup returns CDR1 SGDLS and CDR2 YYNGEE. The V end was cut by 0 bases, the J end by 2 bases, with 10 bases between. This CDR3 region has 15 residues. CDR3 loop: CASSVDVSFTDTQYF. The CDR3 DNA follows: TGTGCCAGCAGCGTAGATGTCAGTTTCACAGATACGCAGTATTTT.

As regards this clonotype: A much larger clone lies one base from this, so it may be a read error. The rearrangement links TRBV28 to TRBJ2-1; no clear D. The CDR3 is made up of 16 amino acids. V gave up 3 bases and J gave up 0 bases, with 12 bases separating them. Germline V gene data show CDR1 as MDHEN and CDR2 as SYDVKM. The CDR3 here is CASSFPAESSYNEQFF. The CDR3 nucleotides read TGTGCCAGCAGTTTCCCCGCGGAGAGCTCCTACAATGAGCAGTTCTTC.

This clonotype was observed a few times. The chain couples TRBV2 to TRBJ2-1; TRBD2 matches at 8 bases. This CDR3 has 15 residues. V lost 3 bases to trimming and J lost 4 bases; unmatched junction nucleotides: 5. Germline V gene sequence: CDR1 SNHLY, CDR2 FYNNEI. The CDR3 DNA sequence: TGTGCCAGCAGTGAGTCAGCGGGAGCTTACAATGAGCAGTTCTTC. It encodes CASSESAGAYNEQFF.

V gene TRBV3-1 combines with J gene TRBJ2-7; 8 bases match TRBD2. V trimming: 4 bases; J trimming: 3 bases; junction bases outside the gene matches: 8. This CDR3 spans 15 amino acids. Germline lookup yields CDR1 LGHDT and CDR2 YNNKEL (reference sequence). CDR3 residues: CASSPIAGSNYEQYF. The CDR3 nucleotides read TGTGCCAGCAGCCCGATAGCGGGATCCAACTACGAGCAGTACTTC.

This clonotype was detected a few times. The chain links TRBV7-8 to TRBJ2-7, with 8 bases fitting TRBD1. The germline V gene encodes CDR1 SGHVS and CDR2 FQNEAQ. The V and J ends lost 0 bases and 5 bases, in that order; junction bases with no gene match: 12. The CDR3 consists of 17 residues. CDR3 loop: CASSLAFLTGGIHEQYF. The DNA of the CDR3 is TGTGCCAGCAGCTTAGCGTTTTTAACAGGGGGTATACACGAGCAGTACTTC.

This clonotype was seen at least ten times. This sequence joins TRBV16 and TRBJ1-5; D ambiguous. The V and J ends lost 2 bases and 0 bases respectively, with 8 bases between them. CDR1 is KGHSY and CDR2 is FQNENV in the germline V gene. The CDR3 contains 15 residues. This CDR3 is CASSQPDISNQPQHF. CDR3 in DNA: TGTGCCAGCAGCCAACCCGACATTAGCAATCAGCCCCAGCATTTT.

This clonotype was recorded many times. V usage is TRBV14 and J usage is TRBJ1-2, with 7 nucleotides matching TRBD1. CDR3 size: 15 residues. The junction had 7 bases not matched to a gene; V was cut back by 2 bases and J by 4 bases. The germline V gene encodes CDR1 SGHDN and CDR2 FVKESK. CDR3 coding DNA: TGTGCCAGCAGCCAAAGTGGACAGGTTGTCTATGGCTACACCTTC. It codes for CASSQSGQVVYGYTF. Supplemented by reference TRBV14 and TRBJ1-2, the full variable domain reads EAGVTQFPSHSVIEKGQTVTLRCDPISGHDNLYWYRRVMGKEIKFLLHFVKESKQDESGMPNNRFLAERTGGTYSTLKVQPAELEDSGVYFCASSQSGQVVYGYTFGSGTRLTVV.

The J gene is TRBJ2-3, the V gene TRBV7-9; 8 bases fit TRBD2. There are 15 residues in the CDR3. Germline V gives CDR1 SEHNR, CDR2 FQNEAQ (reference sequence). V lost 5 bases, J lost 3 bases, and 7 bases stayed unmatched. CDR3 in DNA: TGTGCCAGCAGCCCCGGGGGGGTTCGTACAGATACGCAGTATTTT. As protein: CASSPGGVRTDTQYF.

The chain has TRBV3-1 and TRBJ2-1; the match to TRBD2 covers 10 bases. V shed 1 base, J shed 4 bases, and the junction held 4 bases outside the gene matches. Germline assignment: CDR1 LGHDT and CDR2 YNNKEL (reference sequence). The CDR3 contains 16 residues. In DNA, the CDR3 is TGTGCCAGCAGCCAAGGCCCGGGACTAGCGTACAATGAGCAGTTCTTC. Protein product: CASSQGPGLAYNEQFF.

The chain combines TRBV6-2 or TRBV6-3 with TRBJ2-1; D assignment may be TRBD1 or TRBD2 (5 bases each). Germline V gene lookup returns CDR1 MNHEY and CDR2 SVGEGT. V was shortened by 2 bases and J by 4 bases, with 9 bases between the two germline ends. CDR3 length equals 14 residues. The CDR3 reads CASSYRGRYNEQFF. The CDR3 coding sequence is TGTGCCAGCAGTTACAGGGGACGATACAATGAGCAGTTCTTC.

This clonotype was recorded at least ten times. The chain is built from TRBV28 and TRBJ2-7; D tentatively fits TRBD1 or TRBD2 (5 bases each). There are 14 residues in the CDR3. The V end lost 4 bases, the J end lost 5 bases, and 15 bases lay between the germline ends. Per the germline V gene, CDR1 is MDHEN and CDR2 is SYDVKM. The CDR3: CASSSSGTQDEQYF. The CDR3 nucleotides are TGTGCCAGCAGTTCATCCGGGACCCAGGACGAGCAGTACTTC. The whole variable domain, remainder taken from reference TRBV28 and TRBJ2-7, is DVKVTQSSRYLVKRTGEKVFLECVQDMDHENMFWYRQDPGLGLRLIYFSYDVKMKEKGDIPEGYSVSREKKERFSLILESASTNQTSMYLCASSSSGTQDEQYFGPGTRLTVT.

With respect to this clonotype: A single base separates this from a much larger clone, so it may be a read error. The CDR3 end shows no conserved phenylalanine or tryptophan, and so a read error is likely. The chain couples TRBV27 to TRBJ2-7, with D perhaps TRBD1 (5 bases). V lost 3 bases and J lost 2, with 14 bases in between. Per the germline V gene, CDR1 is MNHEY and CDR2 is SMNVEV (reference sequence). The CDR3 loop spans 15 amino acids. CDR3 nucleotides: TGTGCCAGCAGTTTCGGCTTGGGGCCGGCCTACGAGCAGTACTCC. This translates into CASSFGLGPAYEQYS.

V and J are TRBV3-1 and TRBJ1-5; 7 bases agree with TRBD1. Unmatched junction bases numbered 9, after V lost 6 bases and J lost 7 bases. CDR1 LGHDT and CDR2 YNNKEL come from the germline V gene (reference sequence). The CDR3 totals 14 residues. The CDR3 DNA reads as TGTGCCAGCAGTCACTCCCAGGGGGTCCAGCCCCAGCATTTT. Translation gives CASSHSQGVQPQHF.

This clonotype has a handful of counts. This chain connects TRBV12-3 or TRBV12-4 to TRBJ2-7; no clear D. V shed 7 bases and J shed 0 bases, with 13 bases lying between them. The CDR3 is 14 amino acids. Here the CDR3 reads CASNDGTYSYEQYF. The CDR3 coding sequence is TGTGCCAGCAACGACGGCACCTACTCCTACGAGCAGTACTTC.

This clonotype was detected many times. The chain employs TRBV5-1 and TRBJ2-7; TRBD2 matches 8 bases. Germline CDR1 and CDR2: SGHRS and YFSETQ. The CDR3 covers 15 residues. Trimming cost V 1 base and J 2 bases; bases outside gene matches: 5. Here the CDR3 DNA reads TGCGCCAGCAGCTTGTTGGGACTAGAGGCCTACGAGCAGTACTTC. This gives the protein CASSLLGLEAYEQYF.

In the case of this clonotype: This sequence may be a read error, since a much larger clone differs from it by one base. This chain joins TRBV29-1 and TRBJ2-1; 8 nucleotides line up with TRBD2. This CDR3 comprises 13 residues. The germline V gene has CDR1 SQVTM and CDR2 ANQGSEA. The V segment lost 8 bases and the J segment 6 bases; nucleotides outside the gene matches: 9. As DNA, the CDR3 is TGCAGCTGTACTAGCGGAGAGGTCAATGAGCAGTTCTTC. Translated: CSCTSGEVNEQFF.

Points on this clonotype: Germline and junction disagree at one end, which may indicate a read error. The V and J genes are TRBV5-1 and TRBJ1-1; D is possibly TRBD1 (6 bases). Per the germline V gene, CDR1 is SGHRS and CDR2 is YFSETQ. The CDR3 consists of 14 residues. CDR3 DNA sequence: TGCCCCAGCAGCTTGGGGGGGGGGCCCACTGAAGCTTTCTTT. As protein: CPSSLGGGPTEAFF.

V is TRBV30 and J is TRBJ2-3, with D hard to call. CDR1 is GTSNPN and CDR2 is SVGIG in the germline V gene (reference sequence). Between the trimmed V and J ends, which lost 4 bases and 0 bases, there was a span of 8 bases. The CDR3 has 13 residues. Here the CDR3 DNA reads TGTGCCTGGAAGTGGGAAAGCACAGATACGCAGTATTTT. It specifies CAWKWESTDTQYF.

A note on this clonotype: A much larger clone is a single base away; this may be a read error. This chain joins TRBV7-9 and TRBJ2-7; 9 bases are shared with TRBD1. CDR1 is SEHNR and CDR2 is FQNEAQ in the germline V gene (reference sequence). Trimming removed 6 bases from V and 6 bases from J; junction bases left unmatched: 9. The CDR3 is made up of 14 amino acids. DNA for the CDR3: TGTGCCAGCAGTTCGGGACAGGGCATATGCGAGCAGTACTTC. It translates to CASSSGQGICEQYF.

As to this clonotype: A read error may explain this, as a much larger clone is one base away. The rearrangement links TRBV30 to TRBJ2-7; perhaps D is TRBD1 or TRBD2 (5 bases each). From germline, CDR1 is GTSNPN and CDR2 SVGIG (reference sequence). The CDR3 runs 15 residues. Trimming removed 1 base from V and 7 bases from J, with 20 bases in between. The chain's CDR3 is CAWSALGADYAEQYF. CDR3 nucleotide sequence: TGTGCCTGGAGTGCACTCGGGGCGGATTATGCAGAGCAGTACTTC.

CDR3 bases: TGTGCCAGCAGCCAAGATAAGGGGACCCTCTATGGCTACACCTTC. Residues: CASSQDKGTLYGYTF. The chain uses TRBV3-1 and TRBJ1-2; TRBD1 might be the D (5 bases). The V gene lost 0 bases and the J gene lost 4 bases, with 12 bases spanning the gap. The CDR3 contains 15 residues. In germline, CDR1 is LGHDT, CDR2 YNNKEL (reference sequence).

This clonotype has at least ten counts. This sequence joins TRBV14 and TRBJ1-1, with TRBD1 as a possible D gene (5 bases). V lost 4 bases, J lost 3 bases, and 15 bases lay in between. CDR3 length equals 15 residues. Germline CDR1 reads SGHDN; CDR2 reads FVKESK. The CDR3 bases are TGTGCCAGCAGCCCACGGGGCGGTGGGGACACTGAAGCTTTCTTT. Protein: CASSPRGGGDTEAFF.

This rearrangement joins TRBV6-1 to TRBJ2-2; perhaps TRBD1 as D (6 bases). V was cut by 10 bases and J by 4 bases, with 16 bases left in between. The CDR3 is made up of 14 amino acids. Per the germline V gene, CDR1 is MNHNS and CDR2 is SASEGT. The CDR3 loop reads CATQFLGATGELFF. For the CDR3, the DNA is TGTGCCACCCAATTCCTGGGGGCCACCGGGGAGCTGTTTTTT.